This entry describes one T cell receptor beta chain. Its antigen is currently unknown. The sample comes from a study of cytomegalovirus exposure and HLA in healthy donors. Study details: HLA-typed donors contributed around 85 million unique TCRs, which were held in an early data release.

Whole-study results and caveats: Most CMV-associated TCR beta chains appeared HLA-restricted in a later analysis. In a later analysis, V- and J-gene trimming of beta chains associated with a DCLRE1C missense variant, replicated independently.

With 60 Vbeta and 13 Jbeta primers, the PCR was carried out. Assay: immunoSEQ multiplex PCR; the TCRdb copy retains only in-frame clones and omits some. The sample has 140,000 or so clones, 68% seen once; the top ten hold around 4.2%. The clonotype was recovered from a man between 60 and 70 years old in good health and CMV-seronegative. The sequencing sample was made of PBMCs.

CDR3 sequence: CASSSASGGIDYEQYF. The DNA of the CDR3 is TGTGCCAGCAGCTCAGCCAGCGGTGGCATCGACTACGAGCAGTACTTC. The chain links TRBV11-2 to TRBJ2-7, with a tentative D call TRBD2 (5 bases). The CDR3 contains 16 residues. Germline assignment: CDR1 SGHAT and CDR2 FQNNGV. Trimming stripped 4 bases from V and 3 bases from J, with 19 bases between.